These 12 T cell receptor beta chains were all obtained from the same sample, sequenced in a study of control samples from healthy donors and cancer patients. The method was immunoSEQ multiplex PCR; TCRdb's version includes in-frame clones alone and lacks a portion of them. The table shows approximately 100,000 clones, with 75% to 95% occurring only once. The sequencing input was blood. All receptors derive from a human donor in good health. The donor label of this sample is uncertain.

V usage is TRBV4-1 and J usage is TRBJ2-7; tentatively, D is TRBD2 (6 bases). Germline V lookup: CDR1 MGHRA, CDR2 YSYEKL. Trimming cost V 2 bases and J 0 bases, with 14 bases left between them. The CDR3 runs 16 residues. DNA of the CDR3: TGCGCCAGCAGCCAAACGAGGGACTCTTTCTCCTACGAGCAGTACGTC. Residues: CASSQTRDSFSYEQYV.

This clone ranks as medium-sized (0.01 to 0.1%). The V and J genes are TRBV30 and TRBJ1-2; TRBD1 might be the D (5 bases). There are 16 residues in the CDR3. CDR1 is GTSNPN and CDR2 is SVGIG in the germline V gene (reference sequence). Trimming took off 0 bases at V and 0 bases at J, with 14 bases between the two ends. This chain's CDR3 is CAWSVGVAAPNYGYTF. The CDR3 bases are TGTGCCTGGAGTGTAGGGGTAGCGGCGCCTAACTATGGCTACACCTTC.

The chain is built from TRBV24-1 and TRBJ2-5; D perhaps matches TRBD2 (6 bases). There are 16 residues in the CDR3. Germline CDR1 reads KGHDR; CDR2 reads SFDVKD. Trimming left V 4 bases short and J 4 bases short, with 18 bases between. Here the CDR3 DNA reads TGTGCCACCAGTGACCCGCCGGGAGCCAGAGGAGAGACCCAGTACTTC. Its protein is CATSDPPGARGETQYF.

Of note for this clone: Other DNA sequences in the same sample also yield this CDR3. The V gene is TRBV2, the J gene TRBJ1-5; weak D call: TRBD1 (5 bases). Germline lookup yields CDR1 SNHLY and CDR2 FYNNEI. Trimming left V 7 bases short and J 0 bases short, with 7 bases between. This CDR3 contains 13 residues. Written as DNA, the CDR3 is TGTGCCAGCAAAGGGGATAGCAATCAGCCCCAGCATTTT. It codes for CASKGDSNQPQHF.

This chain joins TRBV6-2 or TRBV6-3 and TRBJ1-4; 7 bases match TRBD1. The CDR3 contains 15 residues. Germline V gives CDR1 MNHEY, CDR2 SVGEGT. The J segment lost 5 bases and the V segment lost 2 bases, leaving 5 bases of the junction unmatched. The CDR3 DNA is TGTGCCAGCAGTTACATCCGGGACAGAAATGAAAAACTGTTTTTT. Its translation is CASSYIRDRNEKLFF.

This sequence joins TRBV3-1 (or the pseudogene TRBV3-2) and TRBJ1-3; D possibly corresponds to TRBD1 (5 bases). The CDR3 contains 18 residues. Trimming took off 3 bases at V and 0 bases at J, with 18 bases between the two ends. Looked up from germline, CDR1 is LGHDT and CDR2 is YNNKEL (reference sequence). The CDR3, as DNA: TGTGCCAGCAGCCAGGGCATGGGGCGATTGGCCTCTGGAAACACCATATATTTT. This codes for CASSQGMGRLASGNTIYF.

The chain has TRBV6-5 and TRBJ1-2; maybe TRBD1 (5 bases). Germline V gene lookup returns CDR1 MNHEY and CDR2 SVGAGI. The CDR3 runs 15 residues. The ends were cut back, 7 bases at V and 0 bases at J, with 15 bases in the middle. CDR3 DNA sequence: TGTGCCAGCACTAAGTGGGACGGAGCTAACTATGGCTACACCTTC. Translation: CASTKWDGANYGYTF.

The sample holds a few counts of this clone. This rearrangement joins TRBV12-3 or TRBV12-4 to TRBJ1-3, with D unresolved. Trimming took 3 bases from V and 1 from J, leaving 4 bases between them. The CDR3 is 13 residues long. The CDR3 bases are TGTGCCAGCAGTTTTCAGTCTGGAAACACCATATATTTT. Protein: CASSFQSGNTIYF.

The V call is TRBV29-1, the J call TRBJ1-1; 10 positions agree with TRBD1. Trimming cost V 7 bases and J 5 bases; bases outside gene matches: 7. CDR1 and CDR2 from the germline V gene are SQVTM and ANQGSEA. This CDR3 contains 13 residues. CDR3 residues: CSAQGQGRTEAFF. CDR3 sequence (DNA): TGCAGCGCTCAGGGACAGGGGAGAACTGAAGCTTTCTTT.

The V call is TRBV28, the J call TRBJ2-7; perhaps TRBD1 as D (5 bases). The CDR3 has 11 amino acids. V was cut by 7 bases and J by 7 bases, with 11 bases left in between. CDR1 and CDR2 from the germline V gene are MDHEN and SYDVKM. The CDR3 bases are TGTGCCAGCACAGGGTACTGGGAGCAGTACTTC. This translates into CASTGYWEQYF.

The V call is TRBV5-1, the J call TRBJ1-4, with a possible D match to TRBD1 (5 bases). Trimming removed 4 bases from V and 1 base from J, with 8 bases in between. The germline gives CDR1 SGHRS, CDR2 YFSETQ. The CDR3 totals 14 residues. The CDR3, as DNA: TGCGCCAGCAGCGTCCAGGGAACTAATGAAAAACTGTTTTTT. Protein product: CASSVQGTNEKLFF.

Only one count was recorded for this clone. The chain is built from TRBV6-5 and TRBJ1-6; D perhaps matches TRBD1 (6 bases). The germline V gene has CDR1 MNHEY and CDR2 SVGAGI. The ends were cut back, 11 bases at V and 5 bases at J, with 13 bases in the middle. This CDR3 region has 13 residues. The CDR3 region has the DNA TGTGCCGGATCGACAGGAGATAATTCACCCCTCCACTTT. Translated, it gives CAGSTGDNSPLHF.